The source of this T cell receptor beta chain is a study of PD-1 blockade in classical Hodgkin lymphoma. The time point was: cycle 4 day 1 (C4D1), after 5 to 7 weeks of nivolumab. Brentuximab vedotin exposure varied, and every patient relapsed after autologous stem cell transplantation. TCRdb's table, derived via immunoSEQ multiplex PCR, lists solely in-frame clones and lacks some. The sample gives about 96,000 clones, roughly 91% of which show up once; roughly 2% is in the top ten. Trimming removed 2 bases from V and 2 bases from J, with 15 bases in between. Germline V gives CDR1 KGHSY, CDR2 FQNENV. The CDR3 runs to 16 residues.

The specimen was peripheral blood mononuclear cells (PBMCs), collected before the fourth cycle of nivolumab. The TCR comes from a human donor with classical Hodgkin lymphoma. This chain connects TRBV16 to TRBJ1-2, with D hard to call. The CDR3 DNA follows: TGTGCCAGCAGCCAACTCTCTTCCCGGGCAAACTATGGCTACACCTTC. Protein: CASSQLSSRANYGYTF. Full variable domain (remainder filled in from reference TRBV16 and TRBJ1-2): GEEVAQTPKHLVRGEGQKAKLYCAPIKGHSYVFWYQQVLKNEFKFLISFQNENVFDETGMPKERFSAKCLPNSPCSLEIQATKLEDSAVYFCASSQLSSRANYGYTFGSGTRLTVV.